This entry concerns a single T cell receptor beta chain. There are a few counts of this clone. No antigen is known for it. Base qualities are not recorded, but no much larger clone differs from it by a single base. The collaborating institutions used their own protocols to collect whole blood in K2EDTA tubes. For TCRbeta analysis, collaborators shipped samples in one of three forms: frozen whole blood, isolated PBMCs, or DNA extracted from either of those sample types. TCRbeta CDR3 regions were amplified from genomic DNA by means of the immunoSEQ Assay, a bias-controlled multiplex PCR. On the study's bioinformatics: The number of nucleated cells in each sample was estimated by amplification of reference gene primers within the assay. Sequence reads were collapsed and filtered to measure the absolute abundance of every unique TCRbeta CDR3 rearrangement. Productive Simpson clonality was computed per sample as the square root of Simpson's diversity index over productive rearrangements. TCRdb provides this immuneACCESS table in a form limited to in-frame rearrangements. Some clones are lacking; in checked studies, under half of them reflect an unresolved V gene, and why the rest are absent is not known. The V and J calls and clone size come from that table; D and trimming were worked out from the DNA. Present in this sample are 70,000 or so clones, 87% of which were seen just once. The top ten clonotypes cover approximately 20% of the sample.

CDR1 MDHEN and CDR2 SYDVKM are derived from the germline V gene. From its cysteine to its phenylalanine, the CDR3 spans 16 amino acids. The entry retains the CDR3 DNA only, 48 bases that are in frame from base 1. V is pruned by 3 bases and J by 4 bases, leaving 10 bases of the junction without a gene match. This record comes from a study of blood T cell repertoires in COVID-19 (dated by TCRdb to about 2020). About the investigation overall: Collaborator samples came from the United States, Italy and Spain and covered acute and convalescent phases of COVID-19. The prospective study material was composed of cDNA or gDNA derived from T cells, B-cell-depleted T cells, or PBMCs. The dataset comprised deeply sampled blood TCRbeta repertoires from subjects exposed to, actively infected with, or recovered from COVID-19. The repertoires were released in a freely available public database intended as a resource for research on the immune response to SARS-CoV-2. The samples were drawn from the first 160 participants of the ongoing ImmuneRACE study and from more than 1,000 subjects provided by 6 global collaborators. The sample metadata nearly always contained a de-identified subject ID, COVID-19 status, age in years and sex. HLA class I and class II types, where available, came from metadata supplied by the sample provider rather than from assay-based typing. General conclusions and limits of the study: The quantity of clinical and demographic metadata differed by source and by participant and was supplied without curation.

This receptor chain uses TRBV28 and TRBJ1-2; TRBD1 aligns with 8 central bases. The receptor was derived from an elderly woman with acute or convalescent COVID-19. Source material: peripheral blood. The DNA is as follows: TGTGCCAGCAGTTTTGGGCAGGGGGCGCGGATCTATGGCTACACCTTC. The translation is CASSFGQGARIYGYTF.